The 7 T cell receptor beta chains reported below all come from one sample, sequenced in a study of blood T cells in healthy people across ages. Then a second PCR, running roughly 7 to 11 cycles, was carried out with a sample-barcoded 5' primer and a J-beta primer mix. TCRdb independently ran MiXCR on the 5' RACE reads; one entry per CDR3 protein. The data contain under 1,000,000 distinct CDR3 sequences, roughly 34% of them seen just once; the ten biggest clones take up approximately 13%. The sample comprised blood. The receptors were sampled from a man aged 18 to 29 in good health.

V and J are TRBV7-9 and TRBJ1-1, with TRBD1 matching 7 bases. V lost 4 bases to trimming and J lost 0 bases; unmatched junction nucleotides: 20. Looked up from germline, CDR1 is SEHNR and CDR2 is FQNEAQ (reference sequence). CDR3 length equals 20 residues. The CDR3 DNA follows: TGTGCCAGCAGCTCAGTAGCAGCGTTCTCGACAGGGTTCATGAACACTGAAGCTTTCTTT. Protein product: CASSSVAAFSTGFMNTEAFF.

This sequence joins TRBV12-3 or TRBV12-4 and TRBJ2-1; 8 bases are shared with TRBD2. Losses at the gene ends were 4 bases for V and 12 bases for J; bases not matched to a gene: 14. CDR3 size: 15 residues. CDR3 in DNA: TGTGCCAGCAGTTCCGGTAGGCGGGGGGAGGGTGGGCAGTTCTTC. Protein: CASSSGRRGEGGQFF.

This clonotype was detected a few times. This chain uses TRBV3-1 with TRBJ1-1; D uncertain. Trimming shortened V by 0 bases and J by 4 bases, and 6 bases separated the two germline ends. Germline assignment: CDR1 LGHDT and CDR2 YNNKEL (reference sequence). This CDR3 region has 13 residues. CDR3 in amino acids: CASSQDRVTEAFF. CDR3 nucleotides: TGTGCCAGCAGCCAAGATAGAGTCACTGAAGCTTTCTTT.

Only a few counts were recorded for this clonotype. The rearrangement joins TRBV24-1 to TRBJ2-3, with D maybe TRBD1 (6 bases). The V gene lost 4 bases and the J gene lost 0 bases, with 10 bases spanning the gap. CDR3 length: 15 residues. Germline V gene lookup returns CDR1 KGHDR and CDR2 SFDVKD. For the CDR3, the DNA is TGTGCCACCAGTGAGAACCAGGGGAGCACAGATACGCAGTATTTT. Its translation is CATSENQGSTDTQYF.

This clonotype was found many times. The CDR3 sequence is CASSLGLAGITDTQYF. CDR3 nucleotide sequence: TGTGCCAGCAGCTTAGGACTAGCGGGGATCACAGATACGCAGTATTTT. The V gene is TRBV7-2, the J gene TRBJ2-3; 11 nucleotides agree with TRBD2. CDR3 size: 16 residues. Germline-derived CDR1 and CDR2 are SGHTA and FQGNSA. With V trimmed by 1 base and J by 2 bases, 2 bases remained unmatched.

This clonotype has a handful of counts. Here the CDR3 reads CASKGSRNEKLFF. In nucleotides, the CDR3 is TGTGCCAGCAAAGGCAGTCGGAATGAAAAACTGTTTTTT. The chain couples TRBV7-9 to TRBJ1-4; no clear D gene. CDR1 is SEHNR and CDR2 is FQNEAQ in the germline V gene (reference sequence). The CDR3 totals 13 residues. V lost 7 bases and J 5 bases, leaving 11 bases between the germline ends. Looking up the rest from reference TRBV7-9 and TRBJ1-4 gives the full variable domain: DTGVSQNPRHKITKRGQNVTFRCDPISEHNRLYWYRQTLGQGPEFLTYFQNEAQLEKSRLLSDRFSAERPKGSFSTLEIQRTEQGDSAMYLCASKGSRNEKLFFGSGTQLSVL.

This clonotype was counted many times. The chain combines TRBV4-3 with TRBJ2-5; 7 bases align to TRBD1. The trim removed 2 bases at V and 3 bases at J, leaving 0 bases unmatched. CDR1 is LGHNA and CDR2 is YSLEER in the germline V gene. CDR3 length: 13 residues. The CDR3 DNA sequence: TGCGCCAGCAGCCAACAGGGGGAAGAGACCCAGTACTTC. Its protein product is CASSQQGEETQYF.